The rows below give T cell receptor beta chains drawn from one sample of a study of Ad26.COV2.S vaccination and SARS-CoV-2 variants. The protocol was immunoSEQ multiplex PCR, while the TCRdb copy is restricted to in-frame clones and leaves out a portion. The table includes around 340,000 clones, around nine tenths detected once. Specimen: peripheral blood, collected in a trial of Ad26.COV2.S vaccine versus placebo. The receptors come from a person between 18 and 65 years old who received the Ad26.COV2.S COVID-19 vaccine or a placebo. Each CDR3 is given with its conserved first and last residue. D genes are given only for firm matches. A clone size is listed for some rows: how often the clone was seen (once, few, many), or a class if it is expanded.

TRBJ1-1,NA,TRBV28,NA,TGTGCCAGCAGTTTAGCTAGAACTGAAGCTTTCTTT,CASSLARTEAFF
TRBJ1-1,TRBD1,TRBV7-8,NA,TGTGCCAGCAGCCCGTCCGGGACAGTGAACACTGAAGCTTTCTTT,CASSPSGTVNTEAFF
TRBJ2-2,TRBD1,TRBV24-1,NA,TGTGCCACCAGTGATTCAACCGGGACAGGAATCACCGGGGAGCTGTTTTTT,CATSDSTGTGITGELFF
TRBJ1-2,NA,TRBV5-4,NA,TGTGCCAGCAGCTCTCGTGGAGGGGCCTATGGCTACACCTTC,CASSSRGGAYGYTF
TRBJ2-1,TRBD2,TRBV7-8,NA,TGTGCCAGCAGTCCTACCCGTCTAGCGGGAGATAGTGATCAGTTCTTC,CASSPTRLAGDSDQFF
TRBJ1-4,NA,TRBV28,once,TGTGCCAGCAGTTTAGGTGGACAGCAGAATGAAAAACTGTTTTTT,CASSLGGQQNEKLFF
TRBJ2-7,TRBD1,TRBV5-5,NA,TGTGCCAGCAGCTTGGTTGGGACAGGGGCCCTCTACGAGCAGTACTTC,CASSLVGTGALYEQYF
TRBJ1-1,NA,TRBV3-1/TRBV3-2,once,TGTGCCAGCAGCCTCCGGCAGGGCCCTGAAGCTTTCTTT,CASSLRQGPEAFF
TRBJ2-7,NA,TRBV7-9,NA,TGTGCCAGCAGCTTAACCCCCTACGAGCAGTACTTC,CASSLTPYEQYF
TRBJ2-1,NA,TRBV30,NA,TGTGCCTGGAGTGTAAAAGTTGGTGGAGGGCGAGGCAATGAGCAGTTCTTC,CAWSVKVGGGRGNEQFF
TRBJ2-2,NA,TRBV4-3,NA,TGCGCCAGCAGCCTCAATCCGAACACCGGGGAGCTGTTTTTT,CASSLNPNTGELFF
TRBJ2-7,NA,TRBV7-2,NA,TGTGCCAGCGGACCCTGGCGGTCCAACGAGCAGTACTTC,CASGPWRSNEQYF
TRBJ1-3,NA,TRBV7-9,NA,TGTGCCAGCAGCACCCTCAGGGGCTCTGGAAACACCATATATTTT,CASSTLRGSGNTIYF
TRBJ2-1,TRBD2,TRBV7-9,NA,TGTGCCAGCAGCCTACTTAGCGGGAGATTTAATGAGCAGTTCTTC,CASSLLSGRFNEQFF
TRBJ2-1,NA,TRBV4-3,NA,TGCGCCAGCAGCCAAGAGACAGGCTTCAGCTCCTACAATGAGCAGTTCTTC,CASSQETGFSSYNEQFF
TRBJ1-6,NA,TRBV19,NA,TGTGCCAGTAGTAGGGGCAGGAATTCACCCCTCCACTTT,CASSRGRNSPLHF
TRBJ1-2,NA,TRBV18,NA,TGTGCCAGCTCACCATCTGGGGAAGGTCAGCGTGGCTACACCTTC,CASSPSGEGQRGYTF
TRBJ1-1,NA,TRBV7-9,few,TGTGCCAGCAAAAAAGGGAACAGAGTTGAAGCTTTCTTT,CASKKGNRVEAFF
TRBJ2-1,TRBD1,TRBV5-5,NA,TGTGCCAGCGACGGGACAGCCGGGCGAGGCAATGAGCAGTTCTTC,CASDGTAGRGNEQFF
TRBJ2-1,NA,TRBV3-1/TRBV3-2,NA,TGTGCCAGCAGCCAAGAGGTAGGGGCTCGCGGGGAGCAGTTCTTC,CASSQEVGARGEQFF
TRBJ1-1,NA,TRBV6-1,NA,TGTGCCAGCAGTGAAGCTATAGTCCGGAACACTGAAGCTTTCTTT,CASSEAIVRNTEAFF
TRBJ1-1,NA,TRBV4-1,NA,TGCGCCAGCAGCCAAGGACGAGGAAAGACACGGGGAAACACTGAAGCTTTCTTT,CASSQGRGKTRGNTEAFF
TRBJ2-1,NA,TRBV7-2,NA,TGTGCCAGCAGCTTACGGCCCTACAATGAGCAGTTCTTC,CASSLRPYNEQFF
TRBJ1-3,NA,TRBV7-6,NA,TGTGCCAGCAGCTCAGTATTACAGTATGGAAACACCATATATTTT,CASSSVLQYGNTIYF
TRBJ1-1,NA,TRBV7-2,NA,TGTGCCAGCAGCTTAGCCCGGACAGACTTGAACACTGAAGCTTTCTTT,CASSLARTDLNTEAFF
TRBJ2-7,NA,TRBV28,NA,TGTGCCAGCAGTTCCCCCGGTCTGGGATTGATTGGGTACGAGCAGTACTTC,CASSSPGLGLIGYEQYF
TRBJ2-7,TRBD2,TRBV5-1,NA,TGCGCCAGCAGCAATCAACCCGGGACTAGCGGGAACTACGAGCAGTACTTC,CASSNQPGTSGNYEQYF
TRBJ2-1,TRBD2,TRBV20-1,NA,TGCAGTGCTAGTTCGCGGTTAGCGGGGGGAAATGAGCAGTTCTTC,CSASSRLAGGNEQFF
TRBJ2-7,NA,TRBV5-4,NA,TGTGCCAGCAGCTTGTTTGGGGGGTACGAGCAGTACTTC,CASSLFGGYEQYF
TRBJ2-7,TRBD1,TRBV11-1,NA,TGTGCCAGCAGCTGGGGACAGGGACCTTACTACGAGCAGTACTTC,CASSWGQGPYYEQYF
TRBJ2-5,NA,TRBV5-1,once,TGCGCCAGCAGCTTTAACAGCGAGCAAGAGACCCAGTACTTC,CASSFNSEQETQYF
TRBJ2-1,TRBD1,TRBV7-6,NA,TGTGCCAGCAGCTTCGGACAGGGAGACAATGAGCAGTTCTTC,CASSFGQGDNEQFF
TRBJ2-7,NA,TRBV6-5,NA,TGTGCCAGCAGTCCCGCACAGGGCTACGAGCAGTACTTC,CASSPAQGYEQYF
TRBJ1-6,NA,TRBV27,NA,TGTGCCAGCAGGAACCTCGACAGGCTAAATTCACCCCTCCACTTT,CASRNLDRLNSPLHF
TRBJ2-7,NA,TRBV5-4,NA,TGTGCCAGCAGCTTGACCGGGACGGCACCCTACGAGCAGTACTTC,CASSLTGTAPYEQYF
TRBJ2-5,NA,TRBV4-1,NA,TGCGCCAGCAGCCAAACGACCTGGTCGGGCGAGACCCAGTACTTC,CASSQTTWSGETQYF
TRBJ2-2,TRBD2,TRBV7-2,NA,TGTGCCAGCAGCATATTAGCGGGAGCCGTCTCCGGGGAGCTGTTTTTT,CASSILAGAVSGELFF
TRBJ2-2,TRBD2,TRBV18,NA,TGTGCCAGCTCACCGGTAGCGGGAGCCGGCGGGGAGCTGTTTTTT,CASSPVAGAGGELFF
TRBJ2-2,NA,TRBV3-1/TRBV3-2,NA,TGTGCCAGCAGCCAAAGCCTGATCACCGGGGAGCTGTTTTTT,CASSQSLITGELFF
TRBJ1-5,NA,TRBV10-3,few,TGTGCCATCAGTGAGGGGACCAAGGAACCCAATCAGCCCCAGCATTTT,CAISEGTKEPNQPQHF
TRBJ1-1,NA,TRBV19,NA,TGTGCCAGTAGGATTGGGAACACTGAAGCTTTCTTT,CASRIGNTEAFF
TRBJ1-2,NA,TRBV27,NA,TGTGCCAGCAGTCTAGGGGGGCCGGCCGGCTACACCTTC,CASSLGGPAGYTF
TRBJ1-5,TRBD1,TRBV27,NA,TGTGCCAGCAGTCCGTACAGGGGGCGGGATCAGCCCCAGCATTTT,CASSPYRGRDQPQHF
TRBJ2-1,TRBD1,TRBV19,NA,TGTGCCAGTAGTATAGCGGGACAGGGGAATGAGCAGTTCTTC,CASSIAGQGNEQFF
TRBJ2-1,NA,TRBV7-9,NA,TGTGCCAGCAGCCCGTATGGGGGAAATGAGCAGTTCTTC,CASSPYGGNEQFF
TRBJ1-5,NA,TRBV7-9,NA,TGTGCCAGCAGCTTGGGCGGAACAAATCAGCCCCAGCATTTT,CASSLGGTNQPQHF
TRBJ2-7,TRBD1,TRBV27,NA,TGTGCCAGCAGTCCCACAGGGGTCTTCGAGCAGTACTTC,CASSPTGVFEQYF
TRBJ1-2,NA,TRBV30,NA,TGTGCCTGGAGTAGACAGGAAATTAACTATGGCTACACCTTC,CAWSRQEINYGYTF
TRBJ1-4,NA,TRBV6-5,NA,TGTGCCAGCAGTTTGGTCAGGGAAGGCGAAAAACTGTTTTTT,CASSLVREGEKLFF
TRBJ2-1,NA,TRBV5-5,NA,TGTGCCAGCAGCCCCCTGAAGGACCCTCGGCGGGACAATGAGCAGTTCTTC,CASSPLKDPRRDNEQFF
TRBJ2-1,TRBD2,TRBV7-2,NA,TGTGCCAGCAGCACGACTAGCGTCAATGAGCAGTTCTTC,CASSTTSVNEQFF
TRBJ2-7,NA,TRBV7-8,NA,TGTGCCAGCAGGCCGGACTACCCTCCCTACGAGCAGTACTTC,CASRPDYPPYEQYF
TRBJ2-2,TRBD1,TRBV3-1/TRBV3-2,NA,TGTGCCAGCAGTCACCGGACAGGGGTCACCGGGGAGCTGTTTTTT,CASSHRTGVTGELFF